The clone carrying this T cell receptor beta chain appeared many times. The data were taken from a study of read filtering for tumor transcriptome and immune sequencing. In the study overall: TCR-mapped reads were about 4.05 to 11 million with IR-seq versus about 85 to 1,300 with RNA-seq.

The CDR3 extends over 13 amino acids. CDR1 and CDR2 from the germline V gene are SQVTM and ANQGSEA. Trimming at V came to 4 bases and at J to 5 bases, leaving 6 bases not matched to a gene. From 350 to 500 ng of RNA, a library with molecular barcoded alpha/delta and beta/gamma adaptors was made. A single record per CDR3 protein comes from TCRdb applying MiXCR to the reads. The sample contains 40,000 or so distinct CDR3 sequences, about 13% of which appear only once. This clonotype originated in a donor at least 40 years old with multiple myeloma. The sequencing input was a population of CD138-negative cells sorted from bone marrow. The gene calls are TRBV29-1 and TRBJ2-3; 7 bases line up with TRBD2. The CDR3, as DNA: TGCAGCGTTGTTAGCGGCGGGGGAGATACGCAGTATTTT. It is translated as CSVVSGGGDTQYF.